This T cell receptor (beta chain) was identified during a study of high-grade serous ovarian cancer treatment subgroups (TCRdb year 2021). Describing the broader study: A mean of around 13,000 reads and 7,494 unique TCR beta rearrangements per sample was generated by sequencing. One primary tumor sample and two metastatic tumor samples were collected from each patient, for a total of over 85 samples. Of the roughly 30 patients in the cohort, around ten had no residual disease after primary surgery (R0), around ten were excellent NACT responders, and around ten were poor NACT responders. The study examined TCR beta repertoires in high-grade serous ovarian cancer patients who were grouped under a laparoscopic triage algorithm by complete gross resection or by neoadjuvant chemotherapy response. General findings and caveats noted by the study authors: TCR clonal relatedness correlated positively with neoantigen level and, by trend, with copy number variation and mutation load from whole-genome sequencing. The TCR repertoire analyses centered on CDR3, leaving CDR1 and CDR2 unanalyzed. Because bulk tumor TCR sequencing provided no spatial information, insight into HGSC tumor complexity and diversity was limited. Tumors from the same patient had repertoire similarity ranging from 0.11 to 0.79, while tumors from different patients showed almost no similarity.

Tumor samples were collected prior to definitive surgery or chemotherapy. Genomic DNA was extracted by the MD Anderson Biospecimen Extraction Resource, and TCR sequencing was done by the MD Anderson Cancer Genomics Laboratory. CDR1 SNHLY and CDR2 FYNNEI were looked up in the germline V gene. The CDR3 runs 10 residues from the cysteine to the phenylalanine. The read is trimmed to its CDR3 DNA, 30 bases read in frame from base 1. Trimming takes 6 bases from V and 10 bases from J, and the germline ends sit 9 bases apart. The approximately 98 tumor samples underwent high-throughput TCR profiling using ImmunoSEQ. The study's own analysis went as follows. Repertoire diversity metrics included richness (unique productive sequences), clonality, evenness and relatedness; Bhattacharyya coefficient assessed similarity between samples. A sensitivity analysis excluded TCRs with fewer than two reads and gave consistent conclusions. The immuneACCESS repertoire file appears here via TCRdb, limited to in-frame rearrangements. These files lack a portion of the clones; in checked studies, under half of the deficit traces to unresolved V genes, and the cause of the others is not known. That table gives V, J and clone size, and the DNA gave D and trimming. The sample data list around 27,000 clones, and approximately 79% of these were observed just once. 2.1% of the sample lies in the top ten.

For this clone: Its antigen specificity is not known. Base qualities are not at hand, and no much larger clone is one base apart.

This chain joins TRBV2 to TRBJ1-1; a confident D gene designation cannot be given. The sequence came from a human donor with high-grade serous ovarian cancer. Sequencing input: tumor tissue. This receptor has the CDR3 CASRRGAAFF. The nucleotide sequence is TGTGCCAGCAGGAGAGGCGCAGCTTTCTTT.